Below are 24 T cell receptor beta chains sequenced from a single sample in a study of regulatory T cells in long-lasting Graves disease. Through Arm-PCR of CDR3 regions and iRepertoire HTBI primers, TCR beta libraries were built. Using its own MiXCR run on the multiplex PCR reads, TCRdb lists one record per CDR3 protein. The table lists some 410,000 distinct CDR3 sequences, about a sixth of them singletons. Time point denoted: newly diagnosed GD, antithyroid drugs for less than 3 months. TCR sequences were obtained from RNA taken from PBMCs. These data are also associated with another study on T cells in Graves' hyperthyroidism and ophthalmopathy.

The sequenced sample was peripheral blood mononuclear cells (PBMCs), obtained at new diagnosis, from a patient treated with antithyroid drugs. The source of these receptors is a woman in her twenties or thirties with Graves disease.

There are a few counts of this clonotype. The chain recombines TRBV19 with TRBJ2-2; 9 nucleotides line up with TRBD2. Germline assignment: CDR1 LNHDA and CDR2 SQIVND (reference sequence). The CDR3 runs to 16 residues. Trimming removed 5 bases from V and 4 bases from J; junction bases left unmatched: 8. Here the CDR3 DNA reads TGTGCCAGTAGTGCCAGACTAGCGGACATCACCGGGGAGCTGTTTTTT. Residues: CASSARLADITGELFF.

A remark on this clonotype: One base separates it from a far larger clone, so it is likely a read error. The CDR3 reads CASSHPGLADYEQFF. In nucleotides, the CDR3 is TGTGCCAGCTCACATCCGGGACTAGCGGACTACGAGCAGTTCTTC. The chain recombines TRBV18 with TRBJ2-1; the match to TRBD2 covers 11 bases. The CDR3 has 15 amino acids. Germline CDR1 and CDR2: KGHSH and LQKENI. After removal of 4 bases from V and 10 bases from J, the junction contained 9 bases not matched to a gene.

The table lists this clonotype with a few counts. The rearrangement joins TRBV20-1 to TRBJ2-2, with 9 bases aligning to TRBD2. Trimming took 3 bases from V and 0 from J; bases not matched to a gene: 5. The CDR3 is made up of 16 amino acids. Germline CDR1 reads DFQATT; CDR2 reads SNEGSKA (reference sequence). The CDR3 sequence is CSASPREGPNTGELFF. CDR3 nucleotide sequence: TGCAGTGCTAGCCCGCGGGAGGGCCCGAACACCGGGGAGCTGTTTTTT.

Only a few counts were recorded for this clonotype. The chain's CDR3 is CASSLLTNEQFF. CDR3 coding DNA: TGTGCCAGCAGTCTACTGACCAATGAGCAGTTCTTC. This sequence joins TRBV12-3 or TRBV12-4 and TRBJ2-1; D is unresolved. V lost 5 bases, J lost 6 bases, and 8 bases lay in between. There are 12 residues in the CDR3.

This clonotype has a count of ten or more. The gene calls are TRBV2 and TRBJ1-1; 8 bases are shared with TRBD1. In germline, CDR1 is SNHLY, CDR2 FYNNEI. With V trimmed by 6 bases and J by 0 bases, 9 bases remained unmatched. The CDR3 is made up of 16 amino acids. The CDR3 DNA follows: TGTGCCAGCAGCCGACAGGGGCCATATGTGAACACTGAAGCTTTCTTT. Amino acids: CASSRQGPYVNTEAFF. Together with reference TRBV2 and TRBJ1-1, the CDR3 gives the full variable domain: EPEVTQTPSHQVTQMGQEVILRCVPISNHLYFYWYRQILGQKVEFLVSFYNNEISEKSEIFDDQFSVERPDGSNFTLKIRSTKLEDSAMYFCASSRQGPYVNTEAFFGQGTRLTVV.

This clonotype was counted ten times or more. The V gene is TRBV6-1, the J gene TRBJ2-7, with TRBD2 matching over 9 bases. The length of the CDR3 is 16 residues. The germline CDR1 and CDR2 sequences are MNHNS and SASEGT. The ends lost 1 base at V and 5 bases at J; junction bases unmatched: 9. CDR3 residues: CASSEELAGLSDEQYF. The CDR3 bases are TGTGCCAGCAGTGAAGAACTAGCGGGTCTTTCCGACGAGCAGTACTTC.

This clonotype was counted many times. This chain links TRBV28 with TRBJ1-2; 7 nucleotides line up with TRBD1. The CDR3 is 13 amino acids. After removal of 3 bases from V and 4 bases from J, the junction contained 2 bases not matched to a gene. Germline assignment: CDR1 MDHEN and CDR2 SYDVKM. The CDR3 spells CASSLDRSYGYTF. Written as DNA, the CDR3 is TGTGCCAGCAGTTTGGACAGGAGCTATGGCTACACCTTC.

As regards this clonotype: A clone one base away is much larger, so this may be a read error. The chain is built from TRBV20-1 and TRBJ2-1; D gene uncertain. From germline, CDR1 is DFQATT and CDR2 SNEGSKA (reference sequence). The CDR3 contains 13 residues. CDR3 residues: CSAVPPVANDQFF. DNA for the CDR3: TGCAGTGCAGTCCCCCCCGTGGCCAATGATCAGTTCTTC.

This clonotype showed up many times. The J gene is TRBJ1-1, the V gene TRBV27; D uncertain. Trimming removed 3 bases from V and 6 bases from J, with 14 bases in between. The CDR3 runs 14 residues. Per the germline V gene, CDR1 is MNHEY and CDR2 is SMNVEV (reference sequence). CDR3 bases: TGTGCCAGCAGTTTGCGGCAAGGCCTGTCTGAAGCTTTCTTT. Protein sequence: CASSLRQGLSEAFF.

There are a few counts of this clonotype. V is TRBV2 and J is TRBJ2-1; 11 positions match TRBD2. Per the germline V gene, CDR1 is SNHLY and CDR2 is FYNNEI. The junction had 4 bases not matched to a gene; V was cut back by 8 bases and J by 7 bases. CDR3 length equals 13 residues. CDR3 amino acids: CASLGLAANEQFF. The CDR3 DNA reads as TGTGCCAGCCTGGGACTAGCGGCAAATGAGCAGTTCTTC. The whole variable domain, remainder taken from reference TRBV2 and TRBJ2-1, is EPEVTQTPSHQVTQMGQEVILRCVPISNHLYFYWYRQILGQKVEFLVSFYNNEISEKSEIFDDQFSVERPDGSNFTLKIRSTKLEDSAMYFCASLGLAANEQFFGPGTRLTVL.

This clonotype was counted at least ten times. CDR3 sequence: CASSFRGGGEKLFF. The CDR3 DNA follows: TGTGCCAGCAGCTTCAGGGGAGGTGGTGAAAAACTGTTTTTT. V usage is TRBV11-1 and J usage is TRBJ1-4; D is perhaps TRBD1 (6 bases). Trimming took off 3 bases at V and 7 bases at J, with 12 bases between the two ends. Germline loops: CDR1 SGHAT, CDR2 FQDESV (reference sequence). The CDR3 is 14 residues long.

This clonotype has at least ten counts. V and J are TRBV3-1 and TRBJ2-7; 8 nucleotides line up with TRBD2. Germline trimming cut 0 bases from V and 6 bases from J; bases unmatched to any gene: 7. Germline CDR1 LGHDT, CDR2 YNNKEL (reference sequence). This CDR3 region has 15 residues. CDR3 sequence: CASSQDVGRAAEQYF. The CDR3 DNA sequence: TGTGCCAGCAGCCAAGATGTCGGGAGGGCCGCCGAGCAGTACTTC.

Comments on this clonotype: One end of the junction does not line up with germline, which may come from a read error. The chain joins TRBV6-2 or TRBV6-3 to TRBJ2-7; 10 bases match TRBD2. Germline V lookup: CDR1 MNHEY, CDR2 SVGEGT. The CDR3 is made up of 14 amino acids. The CDR3 DNA reads TGTGCCAGCAGTTACAAAGCGGGAGGGCCCTCGGTATCATTC. This encodes CASSYKAGGPSVSF.

This clonotype came up many times. The CDR3 sequence: CASSLGSSGREYNEQFF. In nucleotides, the CDR3 is TGTGCCAGCAGCTTAGGCTCCTCGGGGCGGGAGTACAATGAGCAGTTCTTC. This chain uses TRBV7-8 with TRBJ2-1; 7 nucleotides align to TRBD2. Looked up from germline, CDR1 is SGHVS and CDR2 is FQNEAQ. J gave up 4 bases and V 1 base, and 10 bases lay outside the gene matches. This CDR3 has 17 residues. Combining the CDR3 with reference TRBV7-8 and TRBJ2-1 gives the whole variable domain GAGVSQSPRYKVAKRGQDVALRCDPISGHVSLFWYQQALGQGPEFLTYFQNEAQLDKSGLPSDRFFAERPEGSVSTLKIQRTQQEDSAVYLCASSLGSSGREYNEQFFGPGTRLTVL.

On this clonotype: This clone may be a read error of a much larger clone one base away. The V call is TRBV18, the J call TRBJ2-3, with D perhaps being TRBD1 or TRBD2 (5 bases each). The J call may not be correct, given that the DNA end is closer to TRBJ2-1. This CDR3 contains 18 residues. Per the germline V gene, CDR1 is KGHSH and CDR2 is LQKENI. CDR3 nucleotide sequence: TGTGCCAGCTCACCACCCTGGGATGGGCAGGGAGTCAAGAATGAGCAGTTCTTC. Its protein is CASSPPWDGQGVKNEQFF.

This clonotype has just a few counts. The chain carries TRBV27 and TRBJ2-7, with TRBD2 identical over 9 bases. The V gene end was trimmed by 10 bases and the J gene end by 7 bases; junction bases not matched to a gene: 11. Germline CDR1 MNHEY, CDR2 SMNVEV (reference sequence). The CDR3 consists of 13 residues. CDR3 bases: TGTGCCAACCAGCGGGAGGCCCTTCGAGAGCAGTACTTC. It translates to CANQREALREQYF.

This clonotype was observed at least ten times. The chain is built from TRBV28 and TRBJ1-5, with a possible D match to TRBD1 (5 bases). There are 18 residues in the CDR3. Germline V gene sequence: CDR1 MDHEN, CDR2 SYDVKM. Trimming took 2 bases from V and 0 from J, leaving 17 bases between them. The CDR3 region is CASSLPSSRDSSNQPQHF. The CDR3 nucleotides read TGTGCCAGCAGTTTACCCTCCTCCCGTGACAGTAGCAATCAGCCCCAGCATTTT.

This clonotype was detected many times. V usage is TRBV20-1 and J usage is TRBJ2-3; 10 bases line up with TRBD2. The length of the CDR3 is 16 residues. V lost 2 bases and J lost 1; bases outside the gene matches: 6. The germline gives CDR1 DFQATT, CDR2 SNEGSKA (reference sequence). The CDR3 sequence is CSARKPGLARTDTQYF. The CDR3 coding sequence is TGCAGTGCTAGAAAACCGGGACTAGCGCGCACAGATACGCAGTATTTT.

In this sample, this clonotype turned up a few times. CDR3 loop: CSVRTSGNTIYF. DNA of the CDR3: TGCAGCGTTCGGACCTCTGGAAACACCATATATTTT. The chain joins TRBV29-1 to TRBJ1-3; D gene uncertain. The germline V gene has CDR1 SQVTM and CDR2 ANQGSEA. The V gene lost 5 bases and the J gene lost 0 bases, with 5 bases spanning the gap. The CDR3 runs 12 residues.

V and J are TRBV10-3 and TRBJ1-1; D gene unclear. Germline CDR1 and CDR2: ENHRY and SYGVKD. The ends were cut back, 5 bases at V and 1 base at J, with 11 bases in the middle. The CDR3 covers 14 residues. The CDR3 reads CAISSGRENTEAFF. The CDR3 region has the DNA TGTGCCATCAGTTCCGGGAGAGAGAACACTGAAGCTTTCTTT.

There are a few counts of this clonotype. The chain joins TRBV5-5 to TRBJ1-1, with D possibly matching TRBD1 (6 bases). The CDR3 has 15 residues. Germline values: CDR1 SGHKS, CDR2 YYEKEE (reference sequence). The V end lost 3 bases, the J end lost 1 base, and 13 bases lay between the germline ends. DNA for the CDR3: TGTGCCAGCAGCTCGCCGGGACACCCGAACACTGAAGCTTTCTTT. It translates to CASSSPGHPNTEAFF.

The V gene is TRBV12-3 or TRBV12-4, the J gene TRBJ2-5; 10 positions agree with TRBD2. J gave up 5 bases and V 2 bases, and 5 bases lay outside the gene matches. CDR3 length: 15 amino acids. CDR3 protein: CASSLPSGSRETQYF. The CDR3 region has the DNA TGTGCCAGCAGTTTACCTAGCGGGAGTCGGGAGACCCAGTACTTC.

This clonotype was detected a few times. This may come from a read error, since a much larger clone is one base off. This sequence joins TRBV7-8 and TRBJ2-3; D may be TRBD2 (7 bases). The V end was cut by 5 bases, the J end by 5 bases, with 11 bases between. The CDR3 runs 13 residues. Germline values: CDR1 SGHVS, CDR2 FQNEAQ. Here the CDR3 DNA reads TGTGCCAGCAGCGCGGGGGCTTTAGATACGCAGTATTTT. Residues: CASSAGALDTQYF.

V usage is TRBV29-1 and J usage is TRBJ2-1; maybe TRBD2 (6 bases). The germline V and J ends were trimmed by 3 bases and 2 bases, with 17 bases remaining between them. This CDR3 is 16 amino acids long. The germline V gene encodes CDR1 SQVTM and CDR2 ANQGSEA. The CDR3 bases are TGCAGCGTTGACCATTTGGGAGCGGGTCCCTACAATGAGCAGTTCTTC. Translating gives CSVDHLGAGPYNEQFF.